Listed below are T cell receptor beta chains from one sample, sequenced in a study of graft-versus-host responses after intestinal transplantation. Sequencing used immunoSEQ multiplex PCR; TCRdb keeps in-frame clones, though not all of them. Among more than 75,000 clones listed, around 93% were seen once. Their antigen targets remain unknown. The sample here was unstimulated CD4+ T cells sorted from spleen or lymph node cells, taken before transplant. All receptors come from a human donor who was the organ donor for an intestinal transplant. Each CDR3 is given with its conserved first and last residue. Fields, in order: CDR3 protein, CDR3 DNA, J gene, clone size, V gene, D gene. The D gene is left open where the match is weak. Only some rows state a clone size, as once, few, many or a class for expanded clones.

CDR3aa: CASTPTGGNQPQHF
CDR3nt: TGTGCCAGCACCCCCACCGGGGGCAATCAGCCCCAGCATTTT
j_gene: TRBJ1-5
abundance: NA
v_gene: TRBV6-5
d_gene: NA

CDR3aa: CASGPYPGETQYF
CDR3nt: TGTGCCAGCGGCCCTTATCCTGGAGAGACCCAGTACTTC
j_gene: TRBJ2-5
abundance: NA
v_gene: TRBV6-1
d_gene: NA

CDR3aa: CASRVEGGTYEQYF
CDR3nt: TGTGCCAGCCGAGTAGAGGGGGGGACCTACGAGCAGTACTTC
j_gene: TRBJ2-7
abundance: NA
v_gene: TRBV6-6
d_gene: NA

CDR3aa: CASTVLSSGEQYF
CDR3nt: TGTGCCAGCACCGTTTTGTCATCGGGCGAGCAGTACTTC
j_gene: TRBJ2-7
abundance: NA
v_gene: TRBV6-1
d_gene: NA

CDR3aa: CASSTPGQGYEQYF
CDR3nt: TGTGCCAGTAGTACTCCGGGACAGGGCTACGAGCAGTACTTC
j_gene: TRBJ2-7
abundance: NA
v_gene: TRBV19
d_gene: TRBD1

CDR3aa: CASSLVQAGGSSSYNSPLHF
CDR3nt: TGTGCCAGCAGCTTAGTGCAGGCCGGAGGGTCGAGCTCCTATAATTCACCCCTCCACTTT
j_gene: TRBJ1-6
abundance: NA
v_gene: TRBV7-8
d_gene: NA

CDR3aa: CASRSGRARTDTQYF
CDR3nt: TGTGCCAGCAGGAGCGGGAGGGCCCGAACAGATACGCAGTATTTT
j_gene: TRBJ2-3
abundance: NA
v_gene: TRBV28
d_gene: TRBD2

CDR3aa: CASSLAFTSTSLNTEAFF
CDR3nt: TGTGCCAGCAGCTTAGCGTTCACAAGTACCTCCTTGAACACTGAAGCTTTCTTT
j_gene: TRBJ1-1
abundance: once
v_gene: TRBV7-9
d_gene: NA

CDR3aa: CASSLDRARTDTQYF
CDR3nt: TGTGCCAGCAGTCTAGACAGGGCTCGCACAGATACGCAGTATTTT
j_gene: TRBJ2-3
abundance: once
v_gene: TRBV2
d_gene: TRBD1

CDR3aa: CASSLNPPRAGVYYEQYF
CDR3nt: TGTGCTAGCAGCTTGAACCCCCCTCGAGCGGGGGTTTACTACGAGCAGTACTTC
j_gene: TRBJ2-7
abundance: NA
v_gene: TRBV7-7
d_gene: TRBD2

CDR3aa: CASSREYQETQYF
CDR3nt: TGTGCCAGCAGCCGAGAGTACCAAGAGACCCAGTACTTC
j_gene: TRBJ2-5
abundance: NA
v_gene: TRBV6-4
d_gene: NA

CDR3aa: CASSLVTGTGYDGGDNEQFF
CDR3nt: TGTGCCAGCAGCTTAGTAACCGGGACAGGGTATGATGGGGGAGACAATGAGCAGTTCTTC
j_gene: TRBJ2-1
abundance: NA
v_gene: TRBV11-3
d_gene: TRBD1

CDR3aa: CASSSLGRFESEAFF
CDR3nt: TGTGCCAGCAGTTCCTTAGGCAGGTTTGAAAGTGAAGCTTTCTTT
j_gene: TRBJ1-1
abundance: NA
v_gene: TRBV27
d_gene: NA

CDR3aa: CASSWVSGPLGDNEQFF
CDR3nt: TGCGCCAGCAGCTGGGTTTCGGGTCCGCTCGGGGACAATGAGCAGTTCTTC
j_gene: TRBJ2-1
abundance: NA
v_gene: TRBV5-1
d_gene: NA

CDR3aa: CASSWDRVSQETQYF
CDR3nt: TGTGCCAGCAGTTGGGACAGGGTCTCCCAAGAGACCCAGTACTTC
j_gene: TRBJ2-5
abundance: NA
v_gene: TRBV2
d_gene: TRBD1

CDR3aa: CASSPQGAGGYTF
CDR3nt: TGTGCCAGCAGTCCTCAGGGGGCAGGGGGCTACACCTTC
j_gene: TRBJ1-2
abundance: NA
v_gene: TRBV6-1
d_gene: TRBD1

CDR3aa: CASSFGTRSDTQYF
CDR3nt: TGTGCCAGCAGCTTCGGGACTAGATCAGATACGCAGTATTTT
j_gene: TRBJ2-3
abundance: NA
v_gene: TRBV13
d_gene: TRBD2

CDR3aa: CASNGGGQPQHF
CDR3nt: TGTGCCAGTAATGGGGGAGGGCAGCCCCAGCATTTT
j_gene: TRBJ1-5
abundance: once
v_gene: TRBV19
d_gene: NA

CDR3aa: CASSLGSSGFSYEQYF
CDR3nt: TGTGCCAGCAGCTTAGGGAGTAGCGGGTTCTCCTACGAGCAGTACTTC
j_gene: TRBJ2-7
abundance: NA
v_gene: TRBV7-2
d_gene: TRBD2

CDR3aa: CASSQVLAGLGSETQYF
CDR3nt: TGTGCCAGCAGCCAAGTTCTAGCGGGATTAGGTTCAGAGACCCAGTACTTC
j_gene: TRBJ2-5
abundance: NA
v_gene: TRBV4-2
d_gene: TRBD2

CDR3aa: CASSGTLVPGLAHYEQYF
CDR3nt: TGTGCCAGCAGCGGAACCCTCGTACCGGGACTAGCCCACTACGAGCAGTACTTC
j_gene: TRBJ2-7
abundance: NA
v_gene: TRBV5-5
d_gene: TRBD2

CDR3aa: CASSQDFWRGSYEQYF
CDR3nt: TGCGCCAGCAGCCAAGATTTTTGGCGGGGTTCCTACGAGCAGTACTTC
j_gene: TRBJ2-7
abundance: NA
v_gene: TRBV4-1
d_gene: NA

CDR3aa: CAWRGQGDTEAFF
CDR3nt: TGTGCCTGGAGAGGACAGGGGGACACTGAAGCTTTCTTT
j_gene: TRBJ1-1
abundance: NA
v_gene: TRBV30
d_gene: TRBD1

CDR3aa: CASSLAGETEPYGYTF
CDR3nt: TGTGCCAGCAGCTTAGCGGGCGAGACAGAGCCCTATGGCTACACCTTC
j_gene: TRBJ1-2
abundance: NA
v_gene: TRBV7-8
d_gene: NA

CDR3aa: CASSPRGVAKNIQYF
CDR3nt: TGTGCCAGCAGTCCCAGGGGGGTGGCCAAAAACATTCAGTACTTC
j_gene: TRBJ2-4
abundance: NA
v_gene: TRBV28
d_gene: NA

CDR3aa: CASSPIGQNYGYTF
CDR3nt: TGCGCCAGCAGTCCGATCGGACAGAACTATGGCTACACCTTC
j_gene: TRBJ1-2
abundance: NA
v_gene: TRBV5-1
d_gene: NA

CDR3aa: CASSLDRDTGELFF
CDR3nt: TGTGCCAGCTCACTCGACAGGGACACCGGGGAGCTGTTTTTT
j_gene: TRBJ2-2
abundance: NA
v_gene: TRBV18
d_gene: TRBD1

CDR3aa: CASSFDSNEKLFF
CDR3nt: TGTGCCAGCAGTTTCGACAGTAATGAAAAACTGTTTTTT
j_gene: TRBJ1-4
abundance: NA
v_gene: TRBV28
d_gene: NA

CDR3aa: CASSSMKQYRSGNTIYF
CDR3nt: TGTGCCAGCAGCTCGATGAAACAGTACCGCTCTGGAAACACCATATATTTT
j_gene: TRBJ1-3
abundance: NA
v_gene: TRBV5-6
d_gene: NA

CDR3aa: CASSYGGTEAFF
CDR3nt: TGTGCCAGCAGTTATGGGGGGACTGAAGCTTTCTTT
j_gene: TRBJ1-1
abundance: NA
v_gene: TRBV6-6
d_gene: NA

CDR3aa: CASSTSYRGYQPQHF
CDR3nt: TGTGCCAGCAGCACCTCATACCGCGGATATCAGCCCCAGCATTTT
j_gene: TRBJ1-5
abundance: NA
v_gene: TRBV5-6
d_gene: NA

CDR3aa: CASSEEGRGDEQYF
CDR3nt: TGTGCCAGCAGTGAAGAAGGCAGGGGGGACGAGCAGTACTTC
j_gene: TRBJ2-7
abundance: NA
v_gene: TRBV6-1
d_gene: NA

CDR3aa: CATLGSYSNQPQHF
CDR3nt: TGTGCCACCCTCGGTTCCTACAGCAATCAGCCCCAGCATTTT
j_gene: TRBJ1-5
abundance: NA
v_gene: TRBV28
d_gene: NA